This TCR beta chain was obtained from a study of CD8 T cells in ankylosing spondylitis. Findings of the study overall: Within peripheral blood, clones linked to disease were CD8+ and relatively rare.

MiXCR was run by TCRdb on the 5' RACE reads, yielding one entry per CDR3 protein. The sample holds 250,000 to 300,000 distinct CDR3 sequences, about 19% seen once. This clonotype has only a few counts. What it recognizes is unknown. Material for sequencing was blood, either unsorted or a sorted T cell fraction (not recorded which). The sequence was obtained from a male donor with ankylosing spondylitis or in good health (not recorded which).

CDR3 in amino acids: CSARPRGNTEAFF. As DNA, the CDR3 is TGCAGTGCTAGACCCCGCGGGAACACTGAAGCTTTCTTT. The rearrangement joins TRBV20-1 to TRBJ1-1; D is uncertain. The germline V and J ends were trimmed by 2 bases and 1 base, with 8 bases remaining between them. The germline gives CDR1 DFQATT, CDR2 SNEGSKA (reference sequence). This CDR3 region has 13 residues.